Below, one T cell receptor (beta chain) is given with its context. The antigen remains undetermined. This same CDR3 is encoded by further DNA sequences in the sample. These data come from a study of shared clonotypes between healthy human individuals. Findings of the study overall: Clonotypes which were not shared had lower generation probabilities than clonotypes that all four donors shared.

The naive CD8 subset, CD45RO-negative cells positively selected for CCR7, excluded terminally differentiated effector memory CD45RA+ cells. Profiling relied on immunoSEQ multiplex PCR, and the TCRdb table lists in-frame clones only, not all of them. The sample lists around 550,000 clones; roughly 96% were seen once. Germline V gene data show CDR1 as MNHEY and CDR2 as SMNVEV (reference sequence). The CDR3 has 16 amino acids. V was clipped by 0 bases and J by 2 bases, with 13 bases between them. This clonotype originated in a woman aged 25-40 years in good health. Material: naive CD8+ T cells sorted from blood. The chain uses TRBV27 and TRBJ1-1; D is perhaps TRBD1 (6 bases). CDR3 loop: CASSLSAGAANTEAFF. The CDR3 bases are TGTGCCAGCAGTTTATCCGCAGGGGCCGCTAACACTGAAGCTTTCTTT.